Listed below are T cell receptor beta chains from one sample, sequenced in a study of early stage breast cancer tumors. Some clones are missing from TCRdb's copy, which holds only in-frame ones; the method was immunoSEQ multiplex PCR. The sample lists about 53,000 clones; 80% to 95% were seen once. The source material was blood. Receptor source: a person aged 70 to 85 with breast cancer. Both conserved end residues are part of each CDR3. D genes are given only for firm matches. Clone size, where shown, is once, few, many, or a class for clones that have expanded.

DNA,CDR3,V,size,D,J
TGTGCCAGCTCACCACCCCAAGGGGGGGGACACAATGAGCAGTTCTTC,CASSPPQGGGHNEQFF,TRBV18,-,-,TRBJ2-1
TGTGCCAGCAGCCGAGATCAGGGTGGCACCGGGGAGCTGTTTTTT,CASSRDQGGTGELFF,TRBV11-3,-,-,TRBJ2-2
TGTGCCAGCAAAGCGGCGACGACGCCGGGCCTCAGGGGGTTCGGCTATGGCTACACCTTC,CASKAATTPGLRGFGYGYTF,TRBV27,-,TRBD1,TRBJ1-2
TGTGCCAGCAGGGAGACAGGGGGTTCCTATGGCTACACCTTC,CASRETGGSYGYTF,TRBV6-5,-,TRBD1,TRBJ1-2
TGTGCCAGCAGTTCGGGGACTAGCGGGGACCTTAGGACCCAGTACTTC,CASSSGTSGDLRTQYF,TRBV27,-,TRBD2,TRBJ2-5
TGTGCCAGCAGGGGGGGACTAGCGGGAGCCAATGAGCAGTTCTTC,CASRGGLAGANEQFF,TRBV2,-,TRBD2,TRBJ2-1
TGTGCCAGCAGTGAACCGACACAACCGGGCACAGATACGCAGTATTTT,CASSEPTQPGTDTQYF,TRBV6-1,-,-,TRBJ2-3
TGTGCCAGCAGCTTGTTTGAACAATTGAACACTGAAGCTTTCTTT,CASSLFEQLNTEAFF,TRBV5-1,-,-,TRBJ1-1
TGTGCCAGCAGCCCCTCGGCTCAGGGGGGAATCCCACTCCACTTT,CASSPSAQGGIPLHF,TRBV7-9,-,TRBD1,TRBJ1-6
TGTGCCAGCAGCTTAGCAGGACAGGGGATGAATGAGCAGTTCTTC,CASSLAGQGMNEQFF,TRBV11-3,-,TRBD1,TRBJ2-1
TGTGCCATCAGTGAGGGGGCCGGGACAGGTTCCTACAATGAGCAGTTCTTC,CAISEGAGTGSYNEQFF,TRBV10-3,once,TRBD1,TRBJ2-1
TGTGCCAGCACCTTTAGCGGGAGTCCCTACGAGCAGTACTTC,CASTFSGSPYEQYF,TRBV11-2,-,TRBD2,TRBJ2-7
TGTGCCAGCAGACCGCCATTAACGGACTACGACTACGAGCAGTACTTC,CASRPPLTDYDYEQYF,TRBV6-9,-,-,TRBJ2-7
TGTGCCAGCAGCTCACCGGGACTAGGAACAGATACGCAGTATTTT,CASSSPGLGTDTQYF,TRBV11-3,-,TRBD2,TRBJ2-3
TGTGCCAGCAGCCCCAGCCACAGGGGACAGCCCCAGCATTTT,CASSPSHRGQPQHF,TRBV5-5,few,TRBD1,TRBJ1-5
TGTGCCAGCTCACCGTTGTCGGGAACGAACACCGGGGAGCTGTTTTTT,CASSPLSGTNTGELFF,TRBV18,-,-,TRBJ2-2
TGTGCCAGCAGCCCACAGGGTCGGCCCCAGCATTTT,CASSPQGRPQHF,TRBV6-1,-,-,TRBJ1-5
TGTGCCGGATCCCGGGACAGGGGATCTGGCTACACCTTC,CAGSRDRGSGYTF,TRBV19,-,TRBD1,TRBJ1-2